The 19 T cell receptor beta chains below come from one sample, sequenced in a study of TIL therapy for anti-PD-1-resistant metastatic lung cancer. The sample's time point: pre-treatment sample, taken before nivolumab and TIL therapy. The immunoSEQ assay was v3. Sequencing was performed with immunoSEQ multiplex PCR; in TCRdb, only in-frame clones are kept and a portion is missing. The sample comprises 54,000 or so clones, more than 60% of which are singletons, and about 2% rests with the top ten. Sequences were derived from blood, sampled at baseline. All receptors come from a person aged 25-85 years with non-small cell lung cancer.

The chain links TRBV29-1 to TRBJ2-7; 11 bases agree with TRBD2. There are 13 residues in the CDR3. From germline, CDR1 is SQVTM and CDR2 ANQGSEA. V lost 7 bases and J lost 7; bases outside the gene matches: 9. The CDR3 DNA follows: TGCAGCGCTGTAGCGGGAGGGCGAACGGAGCAGTACTTC. It translates to CSAVAGGRTEQYF.

This chain uses TRBV7-6 with TRBJ2-3; 14 bases are shared with TRBD2. The CDR3 runs 16 residues. Unmatched junction bases numbered 5, after V lost 5 bases and J lost 4 bases. Germline CDR1 and CDR2: SGHVS and FNYEAQ. CDR3 bases: TGTGCCAGCAGCCTCATGACTAGCGGGGGGGCAGATACGCAGTATTTT. Its translation: CASSLMTSGGADTQYF.

The V call is TRBV7-2, the J call TRBJ1-3; D is ambiguous. There are 14 residues in the CDR3. Trimming pared 5 bases from V and 0 bases from J, leaving 8 bases between. The germline gives CDR1 SGHTA, CDR2 FQGNSA. Here the CDR3 DNA reads TGTGCCAGCAGCCTCGGGAGCTCTGGAAACACCATATATTTT. Its protein is CASSLGSSGNTIYF.

This clone was counted a few times. This sequence joins TRBV27 and TRBJ2-3; 10 bases are shared with TRBD2. V was clipped by 5 bases and J by 1 base; unmatched bases: 15. Germline assignment: CDR1 MNHEY and CDR2 SMNVEV (reference sequence). CDR3 length: 19 amino acids. CDR3 residues: CASSQIRGLANRGTDTQYF. The CDR3 nucleotides are TGTGCCAGCAGTCAAATCCGGGGACTAGCGAACAGAGGCACAGATACGCAGTATTTT.

J is TRBJ1-1 and V is TRBV11-3, with unresolved D. The CDR3 consists of 14 residues. Germline CDR1 and CDR2: SGHNT and YENEEA. The ends were cut back, 1 base at V and 1 base at J, with 7 bases in the middle. For the CDR3, the DNA is TGTGCCAGCAGCTTAGGTCGGGAGAACACTGAAGCTTTCTTT. Amino acid sequence: CASSLGRENTEAFF.

The chain joins TRBV7-2 to TRBJ1-2, with a tentative D call TRBD1 (5 bases). The CDR3 loop spans 17 amino acids. CDR1 SGHTA and CDR2 FQGNSA come from the germline V gene. Deletions cut 1 base from V and 4 bases from J, with 19 bases between. CDR3 sequence: CASSLDAQRGTIYGYTF. The DNA for the CDR3 is TGTGCCAGCAGCTTAGACGCCCAGAGGGGAACTATCTATGGCTACACCTTC.

This clone came up a few times. The rearrangement links TRBV10-3 to TRBJ1-2; D possibly corresponds to TRBD1 (6 bases). The CDR3 has 13 amino acids. Germline V CDR1 and CDR2: ENHRY, SYGVKD. The ends were cut back, 3 bases at V and 1 base at J, with 6 bases in the middle. This CDR3 reads CAISEQGNYGYTF. CDR3 bases: TGTGCCATCAGTGAACAGGGTAACTATGGCTACACCTTC.

This clone is a singleton in its sample. The V call is TRBV7-2, the J call TRBJ2-7; TRBD1 matches 9 bases. Per the germline V gene, CDR1 is SGHTA and CDR2 is FQGNSA. The CDR3 covers 17 residues. Trimming removed 7 bases from V and 10 bases from J; junction bases left unmatched: 23. The CDR3 nucleotides are TGTGCCAGCAACGATCCATTTTCCGGGACAGGGATCGTCCCCCAGTACTTC. It encodes CASNDPFSGTGIVPQYF.

The chain links TRBV5-5 to TRBJ2-7; 10 bases line up with TRBD1. This CDR3 comprises 14 residues. J was trimmed by 4 bases and V by 5 bases; bases with no gene match: 6. In germline, CDR1 is SGHKS, CDR2 YYEKEE (reference sequence). CDR3 coding DNA: TGTGCCAGCAGTCCGGACAGGGGGACTTACGAGCAGTACTTC. This sequence encodes CASSPDRGTYEQYF.

This chain links TRBV28 with TRBJ2-7; D not certain. The CDR3 consists of 13 residues. Germline values: CDR1 MDHEN, CDR2 SYDVKM. V was shortened by 3 bases and J by 8 bases, with 14 bases between the two germline ends. As DNA, the CDR3 is TGTGCCAGCAGTTTCGGTGGGGTAGGGAAGCAGTACTTC. This translates into CASSFGGVGKQYF.

The chain is built from TRBV19 and TRBJ1-2, with D tentatively TRBD1 (6 bases). From germline, CDR1 is LNHDA and CDR2 SQIVND (reference sequence). This CDR3 region has 13 residues. V was shortened by 5 bases and J by 2 bases, with 9 bases between the two germline ends. DNA of the CDR3: TGTGCCAGTAGTGCAGGGGCGAACTATGGCTACACCTTC. It is translated as CASSAGANYGYTF.

The genes are TRBV7-2 and TRBJ2-1; no clear D gene. Looked up from germline, CDR1 is SGHTA and CDR2 is FQGNSA. This CDR3 contains 12 residues. Deletions cut 5 bases from V and 8 bases from J, with 10 bases between. The CDR3 spells CASSLAEHEQFF. As DNA, the CDR3 is TGTGCCAGCAGCCTGGCCGAGCATGAGCAGTTCTTC.

The count of this clone is one. The chain couples TRBV6-5 to TRBJ1-2; D gene unclear. V was shortened by 7 bases and J by 6 bases, with 15 bases between the two germline ends. Germline V gene lookup returns CDR1 MNHEY and CDR2 SVGAGI. CDR3 length: 13 amino acids. The CDR3: CASTKRPENGYTF. CDR3 bases: TGTGCCAGCACCAAGAGACCAGAAAATGGCTACACCTTC.

The J gene is TRBJ1-2, the V gene TRBV15; 9 bases line up with TRBD1. After removal of 5 bases from V and 3 bases from J, the junction contained 4 bases not matched to a gene. The CDR3 spans 14 residues. Germline CDR1 LNHNV, CDR2 YYDKDF (reference sequence). The CDR3 region is CATSEGQGYYGYTF. CDR3 nucleotide sequence: TGTGCCACCAGCGAAGGACAGGGGTACTATGGCTACACCTTC.

The chain employs TRBV11-2 and TRBJ1-5; no clear D. CDR1 SGHAT and CDR2 FQNNGV come from the germline V gene. The CDR3 is 16 amino acids. Deletions cut 2 bases from V and 0 bases from J, with 11 bases between. CDR3 bases: TGTGCCAGCAGCTTACCGACGGATTATAGCAATCAGCCCCAGCATTTT. Translating gives CASSLPTDYSNQPQHF.

This clone was picked up a small number of times. The CDR3 protein is CASSLSLPRDSPLHF. The CDR3 DNA reads TGTGCCAGCAGTTTATCACTCCCCAGAGATTCACCCCTCCACTTT. J is TRBJ1-6 and V is TRBV27; D gene uncertain. The CDR3 extends over 15 amino acids. The germline V and J ends were trimmed by 0 bases and 8 bases, with 11 bases remaining between them. Germline V gives CDR1 MNHEY, CDR2 SMNVEV (reference sequence).

V is TRBV29-1 and J is TRBJ1-4; D is possibly TRBD1 (5 bases). Per germline, CDR1 SQVTM and CDR2 ANQGSEA. The CDR3 contains 13 residues. V lost 4 bases to trimming and J lost 4 bases, with 10 bases between them. CDR3 nucleotide sequence: TGCAGCGTTGTGACAGATCTTAATGAAAAACTGTTTTTT. This codes for CSVVTDLNEKLFF.

This clone was seen a few times. The V call is TRBV28, the J call TRBJ2-7, with TRBD2 matching 8 bases. Looked up from germline, CDR1 is MDHEN and CDR2 is SYDVKM. The junction had 7 bases not matched to a gene; V was cut back by 6 bases and J by 0 bases. The CDR3 contains 15 residues. CDR3 loop: CASSPPSGSSYEQYF. The CDR3 DNA sequence: TGTGCCAGCAGCCCCCCCAGCGGGAGCTCCTACGAGCAGTACTTC.

The J gene is TRBJ2-2, the V gene TRBV27; 12 nucleotides align to TRBD2. CDR1 MNHEY and CDR2 SMNVEV come from the germline V gene (reference sequence). J gave up 3 bases and V 3 bases, and 8 bases lay outside the gene matches. The CDR3 is 18 amino acids. The CDR3 here is CASSLRLAGGPDTGELFF. The DNA for the CDR3 is TGTGCCAGCAGTTTGCGGCTAGCGGGAGGGCCTGACACCGGGGAGCTGTTTTTT.